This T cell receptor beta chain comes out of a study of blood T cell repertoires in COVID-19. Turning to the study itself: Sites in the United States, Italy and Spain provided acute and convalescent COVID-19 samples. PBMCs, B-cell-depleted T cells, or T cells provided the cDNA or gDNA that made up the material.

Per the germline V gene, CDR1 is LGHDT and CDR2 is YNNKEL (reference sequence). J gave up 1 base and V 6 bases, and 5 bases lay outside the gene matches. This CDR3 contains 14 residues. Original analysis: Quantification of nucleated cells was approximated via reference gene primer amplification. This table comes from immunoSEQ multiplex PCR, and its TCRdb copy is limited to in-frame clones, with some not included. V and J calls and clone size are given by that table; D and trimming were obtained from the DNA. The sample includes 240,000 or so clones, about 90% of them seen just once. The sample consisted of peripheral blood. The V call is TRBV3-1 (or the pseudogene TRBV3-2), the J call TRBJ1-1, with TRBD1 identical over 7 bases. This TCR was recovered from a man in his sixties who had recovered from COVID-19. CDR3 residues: CASRPGQKNTEAFF. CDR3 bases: TGTGCCAGCAGACCGGGACAGAAGAACACTGAAGCTTTCTTT.